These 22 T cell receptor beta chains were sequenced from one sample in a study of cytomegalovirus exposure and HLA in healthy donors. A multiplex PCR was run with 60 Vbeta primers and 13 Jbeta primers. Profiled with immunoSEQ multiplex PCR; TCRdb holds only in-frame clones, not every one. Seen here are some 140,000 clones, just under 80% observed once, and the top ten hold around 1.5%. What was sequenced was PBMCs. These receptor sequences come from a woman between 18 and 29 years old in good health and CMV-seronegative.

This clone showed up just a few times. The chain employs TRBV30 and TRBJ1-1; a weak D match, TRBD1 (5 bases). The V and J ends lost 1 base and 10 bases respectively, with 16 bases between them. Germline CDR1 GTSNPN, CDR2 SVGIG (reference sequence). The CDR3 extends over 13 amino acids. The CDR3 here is CAWSAVSGGSAFF. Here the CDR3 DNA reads TGTGCCTGGAGTGCAGTCAGCGGGGGTTCAGCTTTCTTT.

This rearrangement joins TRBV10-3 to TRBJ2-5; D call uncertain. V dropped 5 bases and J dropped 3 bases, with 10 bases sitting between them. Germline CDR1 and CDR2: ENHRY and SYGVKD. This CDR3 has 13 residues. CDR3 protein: CAISPPTEETQYF. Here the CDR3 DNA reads TGTGCCATCAGTCCCCCAACGGAAGAGACCCAGTACTTC.

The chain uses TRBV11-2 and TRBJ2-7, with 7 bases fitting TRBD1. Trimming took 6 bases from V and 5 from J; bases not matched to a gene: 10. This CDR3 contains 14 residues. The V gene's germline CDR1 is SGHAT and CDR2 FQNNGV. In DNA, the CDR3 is TGTGCCAGCAGTATAGACAGGGATTACCACGAGCAGTACTTC. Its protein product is CASSIDRDYHEQYF. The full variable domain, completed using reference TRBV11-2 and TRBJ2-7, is EAGVAQSPRYKIIEKRQSVAFWCNPISGHATLYWYQQILGQGPKLLIQFQNNGVVDDSQLPKDRFSAERLKGVDSTLKIQPAKLEDSAVYLCASSIDRDYHEQYFGPGTRLTVT.

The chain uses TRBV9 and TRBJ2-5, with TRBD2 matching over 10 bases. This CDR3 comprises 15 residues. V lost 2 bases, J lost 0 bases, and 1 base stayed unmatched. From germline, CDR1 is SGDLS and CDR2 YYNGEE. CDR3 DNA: TGTGCCAGCAGCGTGACTAGCGGGTACCAAGAGACCCAGTACTTC. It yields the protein CASSVTSGYQETQYF.

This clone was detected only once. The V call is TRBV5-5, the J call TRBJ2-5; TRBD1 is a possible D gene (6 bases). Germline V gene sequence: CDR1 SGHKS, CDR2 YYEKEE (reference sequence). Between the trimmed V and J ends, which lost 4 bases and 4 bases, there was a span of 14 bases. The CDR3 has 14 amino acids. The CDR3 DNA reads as TGTGCCAGCAGCCCCGGGGACAATGGAGAGACCCAGTACTTC. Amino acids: CASSPGDNGETQYF.

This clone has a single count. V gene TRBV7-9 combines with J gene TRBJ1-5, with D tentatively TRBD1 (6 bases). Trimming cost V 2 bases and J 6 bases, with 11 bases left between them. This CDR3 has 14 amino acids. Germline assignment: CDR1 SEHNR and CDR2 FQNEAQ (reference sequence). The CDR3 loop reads CASSLQGLGQPQHF. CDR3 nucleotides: TGTGCCAGCAGCTTACAGGGGTTGGGTCAGCCCCAGCATTTT.

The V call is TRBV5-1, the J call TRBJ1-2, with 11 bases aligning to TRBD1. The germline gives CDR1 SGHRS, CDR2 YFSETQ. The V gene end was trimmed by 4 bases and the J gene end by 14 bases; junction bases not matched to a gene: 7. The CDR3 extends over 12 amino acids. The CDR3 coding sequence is TGCGCCAGCAGCACTGGACAGGGGGCTGAGACCTTC. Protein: CASSTGQGAETF.

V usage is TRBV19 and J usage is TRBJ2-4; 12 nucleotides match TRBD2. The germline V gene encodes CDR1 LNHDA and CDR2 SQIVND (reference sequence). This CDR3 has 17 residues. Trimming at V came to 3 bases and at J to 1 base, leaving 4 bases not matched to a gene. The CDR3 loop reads CASSISSGRVAKNIQYF. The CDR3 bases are TGTGCCAGTAGTATTTCTAGCGGGAGGGTGGCCAAAAACATTCAGTACTTC.

The CDR3 region has the DNA TGTGCCAGTGGGGCGTCGGAGCATCAGCCCCAGCATTTT. This codes for CASGASEHQPQHF. V and J are TRBV19 and TRBJ1-5; a possible D gene is TRBD1 (5 bases). Per germline, CDR1 LNHDA and CDR2 SQIVND (reference sequence). The CDR3 contains 13 residues. Between the trimmed V and J ends, which lost 8 bases and 5 bases, there was a span of 13 bases.

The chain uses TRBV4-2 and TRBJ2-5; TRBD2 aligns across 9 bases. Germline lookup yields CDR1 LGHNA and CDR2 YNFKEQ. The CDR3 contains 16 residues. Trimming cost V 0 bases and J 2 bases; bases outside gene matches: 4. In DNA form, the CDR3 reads TGTGCCAGCAGCCAAGAGGGACTAGCACCTCAAGAGACCCAGTACTTC. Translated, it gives CASSQEGLAPQETQYF.

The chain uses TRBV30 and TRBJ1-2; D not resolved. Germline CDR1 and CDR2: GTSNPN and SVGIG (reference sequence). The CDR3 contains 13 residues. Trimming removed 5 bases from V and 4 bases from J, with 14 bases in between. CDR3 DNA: TGTGCCTGGGAACCGCTCCTCGGCTATGGCTACACCTTC. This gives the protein CAWEPLLGYGYTF. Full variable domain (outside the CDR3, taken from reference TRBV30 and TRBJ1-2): SQTIHQWPATLVQPVGSPLSLECTVEGTSNPNLYWYRQAAGRGLQLLFYSVGIGQISSEVPQNLSASRPQDRQFILSSKKLLLSDSGFYLCAWEPLLGYGYTFGSGTRLTVV.

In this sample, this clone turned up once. The CDR3 region is CASSMGRDSYGYTF. The CDR3 DNA reads as TGTGCCAGTAGTATGGGCAGGGACAGCTATGGCTACACCTTC. The chain is built from TRBV19 and TRBJ1-2, with 7 bases identical to TRBD1. The J segment lost 4 bases and the V segment lost 3 bases, leaving 5 bases of the junction unmatched. CDR1 and CDR2 from the germline V gene are LNHDA and SQIVND (reference sequence). The CDR3 contains 14 residues.

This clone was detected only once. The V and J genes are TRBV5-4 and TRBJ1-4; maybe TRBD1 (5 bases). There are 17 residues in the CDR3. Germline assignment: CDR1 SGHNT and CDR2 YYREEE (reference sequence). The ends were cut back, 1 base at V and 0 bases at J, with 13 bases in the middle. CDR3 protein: CASSLFQGPATNEKLFF. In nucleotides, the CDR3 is TGTGCCAGCAGCTTGTTCCAGGGCCCCGCAACTAATGAAAAACTGTTTTTT.

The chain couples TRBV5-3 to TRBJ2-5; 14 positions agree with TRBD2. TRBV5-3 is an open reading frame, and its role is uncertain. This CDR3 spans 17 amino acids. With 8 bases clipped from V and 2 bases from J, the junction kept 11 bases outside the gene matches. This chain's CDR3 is CASPNSTSGREQETQYF. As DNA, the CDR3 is TGTGCCAGCCCGAATTCGACTAGCGGGAGGGAACAAGAGACCCAGTACTTC.

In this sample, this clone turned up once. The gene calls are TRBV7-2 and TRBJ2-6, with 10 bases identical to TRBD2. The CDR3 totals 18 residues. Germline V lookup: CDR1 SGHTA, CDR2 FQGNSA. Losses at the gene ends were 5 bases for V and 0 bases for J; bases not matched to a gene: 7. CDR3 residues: CASSPLAGGLSGANVLTF. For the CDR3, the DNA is TGTGCCAGCAGCCCCTTAGCGGGAGGCCTCTCTGGGGCCAACGTCCTGACTTTC.

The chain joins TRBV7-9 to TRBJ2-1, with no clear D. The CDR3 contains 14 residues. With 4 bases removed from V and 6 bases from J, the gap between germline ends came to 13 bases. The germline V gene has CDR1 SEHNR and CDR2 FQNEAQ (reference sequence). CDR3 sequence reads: CASSSKQTINEQFF. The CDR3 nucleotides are TGTGCCAGCAGCTCTAAACAGACCATCAATGAGCAGTTCTTC.

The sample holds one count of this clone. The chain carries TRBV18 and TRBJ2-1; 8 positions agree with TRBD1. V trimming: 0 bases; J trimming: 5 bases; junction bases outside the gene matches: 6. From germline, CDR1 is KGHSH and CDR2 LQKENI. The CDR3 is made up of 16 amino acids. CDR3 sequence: CASSPPSGQVNNEQFF. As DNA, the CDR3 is TGTGCCAGCTCACCACCGTCGGGACAGGTTAACAATGAGCAGTTCTTC.

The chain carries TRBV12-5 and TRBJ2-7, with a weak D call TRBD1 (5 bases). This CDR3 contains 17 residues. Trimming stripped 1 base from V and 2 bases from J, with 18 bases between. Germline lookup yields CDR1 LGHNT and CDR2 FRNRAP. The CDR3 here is CASGLDQYDSSPYEQYF. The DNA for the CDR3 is TGTGCTAGTGGTTTGGACCAATATGACAGTTCCCCCTACGAGCAGTACTTC.

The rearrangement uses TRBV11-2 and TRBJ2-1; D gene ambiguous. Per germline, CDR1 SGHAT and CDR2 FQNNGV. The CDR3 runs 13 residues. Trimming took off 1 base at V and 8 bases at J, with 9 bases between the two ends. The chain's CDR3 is CASSLVGPYEQFF. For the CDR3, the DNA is TGTGCCAGCAGCTTAGTTGGGCCCTATGAGCAGTTCTTC.

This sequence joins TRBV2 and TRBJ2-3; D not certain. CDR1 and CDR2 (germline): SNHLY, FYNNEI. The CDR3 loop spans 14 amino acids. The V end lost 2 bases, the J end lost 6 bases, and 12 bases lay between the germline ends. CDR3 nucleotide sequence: TGTGCCAGCAGTGAAATTTCGAACTGGGATACGCAGTATTTT. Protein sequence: CASSEISNWDTQYF.

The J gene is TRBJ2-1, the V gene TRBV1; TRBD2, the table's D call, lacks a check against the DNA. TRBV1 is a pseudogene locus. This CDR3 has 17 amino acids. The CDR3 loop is CTSSQIGAGGSYNEQFF. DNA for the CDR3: TGCACCAGCAGCCAGATAGGAGCGGGAGGCTCCTACAATGAGCAGTTCTTC.

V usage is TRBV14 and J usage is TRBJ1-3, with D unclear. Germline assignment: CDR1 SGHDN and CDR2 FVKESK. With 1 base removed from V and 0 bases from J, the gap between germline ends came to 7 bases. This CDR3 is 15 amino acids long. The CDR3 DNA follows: TGTGCCAGCAGCCAAGGAGGAATCTCTGGAAACACCATATATTTT. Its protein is CASSQGGISGNTIYF.